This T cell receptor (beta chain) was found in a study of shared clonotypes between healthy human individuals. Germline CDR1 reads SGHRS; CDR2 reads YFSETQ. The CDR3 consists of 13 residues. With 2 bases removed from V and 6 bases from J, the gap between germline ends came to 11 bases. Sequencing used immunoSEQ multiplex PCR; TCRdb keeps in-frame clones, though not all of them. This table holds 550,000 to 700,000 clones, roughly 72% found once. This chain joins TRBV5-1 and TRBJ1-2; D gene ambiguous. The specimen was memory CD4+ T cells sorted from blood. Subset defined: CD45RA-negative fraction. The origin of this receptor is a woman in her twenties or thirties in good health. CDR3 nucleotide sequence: TGCGCCAGCAGCTTTAACGGAGAGGATGGCTACACCTTC. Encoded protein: CASSFNGEDGYTF.